The 28 T cell receptor beta chains below were found in one sample sequenced in a study of human T cells and chemical hapten exposure. Using its own MiXCR run on the RACE reads, TCRdb lists one record per CDR3 protein. The data hold 75,000 to 100,000 distinct CDR3 sequences, with approximately 13% observed a single time. Time point indicated: patch test 1, 2 weeks after DPC sensitization. The treatment: therapeutic diphenylcyclopropenone sensitization with weekly scalp DPC. The specimen comprised whole blood, sampled in connection with sensitization to the hapten diphenylcyclopropenone (DPC). The receptor set was obtained from a woman aged 40 to 50 with alopecia areata. Some clones in this sample may be carry-over from other donors' samples.

V gene TRBV11-2 combines with J gene TRBJ2-7; D gene ambiguous. This CDR3 region has 12 residues. V dropped 2 bases and J dropped 3 bases, with 5 bases sitting between them. CDR1 is SGHAT and CDR2 is FQNNGV in the germline V gene. As DNA, the CDR3 is TGTGCCAGCAGCTTAACCCTCTACGAGCAGTACTTC. Translating it yields CASSLTLYEQYF. The entire variable domain, with the rest obtained from reference TRBV11-2 and TRBJ2-7, is as follows: EAGVAQSPRYKIIEKRQSVAFWCNPISGHATLYWYQQILGQGPKLLIQFQNNGVVDDSQLPKDRFSAERLKGVDSTLKIQPAKLEDSAVYLCASSLTLYEQYFGPGTRLTVT.

This clonotype was seen at least ten times. The gene calls are TRBV7-2 and TRBJ2-3, with D perhaps matching TRBD2 (5 bases). The CDR3 contains 14 residues. Germline-derived CDR1 and CDR2 are SGHTA and FQGNSA. V was trimmed by 1 base and J by 2 bases, leaving 7 bases between them. CDR3 DNA sequence: TGTGCCAGCAGCTTAGGGCTAGCCACAGATACGCAGTATTTT. Its translation is CASSLGLATDTQYF. Looking up the rest from reference TRBV7-2 and TRBJ2-3 gives the full variable domain: GAGVSQSPSNKVTEKGKDVELRCDPISGHTALYWYRQSLGQGLEFLIYFQGNSAPDKSGLPSDRFSAERTGGSVSTLTIQRTQQEDSAVYLCASSLGLATDTQYFGPGTRLTVL.

This chain joins TRBV5-4 and TRBJ1-6; the D is unclear. CDR3 length: 16 residues. The germline CDR1 and CDR2 sequences are SGHNT and YYREEE (reference sequence). Trimming cost V 0 bases and J 0 bases, with 7 bases left between them. The CDR3 nucleotides are TGTGCCAGCAGCTTGGAGGGAGGCTCCTATAATTCACCCCTCCACTTT. Its protein is CASSLEGGSYNSPLHF.

This clonotype has only a few counts. The V and J genes are TRBV9 and TRBJ2-3, with 7 bases fitting TRBD2. The junction had 8 bases not matched to a gene; V was cut back by 1 base and J by 6 bases. The CDR3 consists of 15 residues. Per the germline V gene, CDR1 is SGDLS and CDR2 is YYNGEE. In DNA, the CDR3 is TGTGCCAGCAGCGTATCGGCTAGCGGTAGGGATACGCAGTATTTT. This codes for CASSVSASGRDTQYF.

This clonotype occurred many times. V usage is TRBV10-3 and J usage is TRBJ1-1; D is perhaps TRBD1 (6 bases). Trimming pared 0 bases from V and 4 bases from J, leaving 12 bases between. Germline CDR1 ENHRY, CDR2 SYGVKD. This CDR3 is 15 amino acids long. The CDR3 here is CAISESAGAFTEAFF. The CDR3 coding sequence is TGTGCCATCAGTGAGTCGGCGGGGGCATTCACTGAAGCTTTCTTT.

This clonotype was seen more than once but under ten times. This chain joins TRBV20-1 and TRBJ2-3; no clear D gene. V lost 6 bases, J lost 2 bases, and 21 bases lay in between. Per germline, CDR1 DFQATT and CDR2 SNEGSKA (reference sequence). The length of the CDR3 is 16 residues. The CDR3 here is CSAAYPGRPSTDTQYF. CDR3 in DNA: TGCAGTGCGGCCTATCCGGGCCGACCTTCCACAGATACGCAGTATTTT.

In nucleotides, the CDR3 is TGTGCCAGCTCACATGCCCGGGACAGGGGTAATGAAAAACTGTTTTTT. Translated: CASSHARDRGNEKLFF. The rearrangement uses TRBV18 and TRBJ1-4; TRBD1 agrees at 10 bases. Germline assignment: CDR1 KGHSH and CDR2 LQKENI. The CDR3 runs 16 residues. V lost 4 bases, J lost 4 bases, and 6 bases stayed unmatched. Full variable domain (remainder filled in from reference TRBV18 and TRBJ1-4): NAGVMQNPRHLVRRRGQEARLRCSPMKGHSHVYWYRQLPEEGLKFMVYLQKENIIDESGMPKERFSAEFPKEGPSILRIQQVVRGDSAAYFCASSHARDRGNEKLFFGSGTQLSVL.

The chain combines TRBV20-1 with TRBJ2-3; D is ambiguous. V was pared by 6 bases and J by 0 bases, with 10 bases between. This CDR3 is 13 amino acids long. Germline CDR1 is DFQATT and CDR2 is SNEGSKA (reference sequence). The CDR3 region has the DNA TGCAGTGCCGACCATGGGAGCACAGATACGCAGTATTTT. It yields the protein CSADHGSTDTQYF.

The table lists this clonotype with many counts. This chain uses TRBV11-1 with TRBJ2-7; weak D call: TRBD1 (6 bases). This CDR3 spans 14 amino acids. The germline V gene has CDR1 SGHAT and CDR2 FQDESV (reference sequence). Trimming removed 8 bases from V and 0 bases from J, with 14 bases in between. The CDR3 sequence: CASCRDINSYEQYF. The DNA for the CDR3 is TGTGCCAGCTGCCGGGACATCAACTCCTACGAGCAGTACTTC.

The chain uses TRBV24-1 and TRBJ2-7; D is unresolved. V was pared by 4 bases and J by 0 bases, with 9 bases between. This CDR3 region has 14 residues. In germline, CDR1 is KGHDR, CDR2 SFDVKD. CDR3 residues: CATSDHEPSYEQYF. DNA of the CDR3: TGTGCCACCAGTGACCACGAACCCTCCTACGAGCAGTACTTC.

The rearrangement joins TRBV28 to TRBJ1-1, with D possibly being TRBD1 (6 bases). The V gene's germline CDR1 is MDHEN and CDR2 SYDVKM. The ends were cut back, 3 bases at V and 0 bases at J, with 14 bases in the middle. The CDR3 has 16 amino acids. CDR3 nucleotide sequence: TGTGCCAGCAGTTTTTTTTTGACAGGATTGAACACTGAAGCTTTCTTT. As protein: CASSFFLTGLNTEAFF.

Ten or more counts support this clonotype. V gene TRBV23-1 combines with J gene TRBJ1-1; D is uncertain. TRBV23-1 is an open reading frame whose function is uncertain. The CDR3 covers 15 residues. Deletions cut 0 bases from V and 3 bases from J, with 11 bases between. In DNA, the CDR3 is TGCGCCAGCAGTCAATCCCCGTCTTCCGACACTGAAGCTTTCTTT. This codes for CASSQSPSSDTEAFF.

This clonotype has only a few counts. V and J are TRBV9 and TRBJ2-3, with 8 nucleotides matching TRBD2. Per germline, CDR1 SGDLS and CDR2 YYNGEE. The V segment lost 2 bases and the J segment 6 bases; nucleotides outside the gene matches: 8. CDR3 length: 15 amino acids. CDR3 sequence reads: CASSVGSAGADTQYF. Here the CDR3 DNA reads TGTGCCAGCAGCGTGGGTTCAGCGGGAGCCGATACGCAGTATTTT.

This clonotype was seen only a few times. V gene TRBV7-2 combines with J gene TRBJ2-1, with 12 nucleotides matching TRBD2. The CDR3 spans 15 residues. With 5 bases clipped from V and 4 bases from J, the junction kept 3 bases outside the gene matches. The germline gives CDR1 SGHTA, CDR2 FQGNSA. The CDR3 region has the DNA TGTGCCAGCAGCCGCCTAGCGGGAGGGTACAATGAGCAGTTCTTC. Protein product: CASSRLAGGYNEQFF. Looking up the rest from reference TRBV7-2 and TRBJ2-1 gives the full variable domain: GAGVSQSPSNKVTEKGKDVELRCDPISGHTALYWYRQSLGQGLEFLIYFQGNSAPDKSGLPSDRFSAERTGGSVSTLTIQRTQQEDSAVYLCASSRLAGGYNEQFFGPGTRLTVL.

This clonotype was found many times. The chain couples TRBV6-2 or TRBV6-3 to TRBJ2-7, with D possibly being TRBD1 (6 bases). Germline V lookup: CDR1 MNHEY, CDR2 SVGEGT. This CDR3 has 13 amino acids. Trimming removed 4 bases at V and 4 bases at J, with 11 bases between. The CDR3 bases are TGTGCCAGCAGTTCGCCACAGGGTTACGAGCAGTACTTC. Translation: CASSSPQGYEQYF.

The chain uses TRBV7-8 and TRBJ1-5; D is uncertain. Germline lookup yields CDR1 SGHVS and CDR2 FQNEAQ. The CDR3 consists of 14 residues. Trimming removed 5 bases from V and 7 bases from J, with 15 bases in between. CDR3 in amino acids: CASSPTTGSQPQHF. The CDR3 region has the DNA TGTGCCAGCAGCCCCACCACGGGCTCGCAGCCCCAGCATTTT.

The V and J genes are TRBV5-1 and TRBJ2-5; D is unclear. The ends were cut back, 5 bases at V and 2 bases at J, with 7 bases in the middle. Germline CDR1 is SGHRS and CDR2 is YFSETQ. The CDR3 extends over 12 amino acids. CDR3 nucleotides: TGCGCCAGCAGACAGCAACAAGAGACCCAGTACTTC. Protein: CASRQQQETQYF.

This clonotype was detected many times. V is TRBV28 and J is TRBJ2-5; possible D gene TRBD2, 5 bases. CDR1 and CDR2 (germline): MDHEN, SYDVKM. The V end was cut by 8 bases, the J end by 7 bases, with 17 bases between. The CDR3 runs to 13 residues. The CDR3 nucleotides are TGTGCCAGCCAGACCGGACTCCGGGGGACCCAGTACTTC. Amino acids: CASQTGLRGTQYF.

This clonotype was observed at least ten times. This sequence joins TRBV3-1 and TRBJ2-7, with 10 nucleotides matching TRBD2. Germline CDR1 reads LGHDT; CDR2 reads YNNKEL (reference sequence). The V gene end was trimmed by 4 bases and the J gene end by 5 bases; junction bases not matched to a gene: 2. The CDR3 consists of 13 residues. CDR3 protein: CASSPGTSDEQYF. CDR3 nucleotide sequence: TGTGCCAGCAGCCCAGGGACTAGCGACGAGCAGTACTTC.

This clonotype came up a few times. The V call is TRBV11-2, the J call TRBJ1-1; no clear D. Trimming pared 1 base from V and 7 bases from J, leaving 10 bases between. Germline assignment: CDR1 SGHAT and CDR2 FQNNGV. The CDR3 spans 13 residues. As DNA, the CDR3 is TGTGCCAGCAGCTTAGGGGTACAGATTGAAGCTTTCTTT. Translation gives CASSLGVQIEAFF.

In nucleotides, the CDR3 is TGCGCCAGCAGCCAAGGAGGACTAGCGGGAGCCCTGAACACCGGGGAGCTGTTTTTT. As protein: CASSQGGLAGALNTGELFF. The chain joins TRBV4-1 to TRBJ2-2; 13 positions agree with TRBD2. With 1 base clipped from V and 1 base from J, the junction kept 6 bases outside the gene matches. The germline V gene encodes CDR1 MGHRA and CDR2 YSYEKL. This CDR3 contains 19 residues.

This clonotype was seen a handful of times. V is TRBV6-4 and J is TRBJ1-2; no definite D call. CDR3 length equals 13 residues. V was cut by 11 bases and J by 5 bases, with 18 bases left in between. CDR1 is MRHNA, CDR2 SNTAGT, per germline. Written as DNA, the CDR3 is TGTGCCGCCCGGGCTCCCAACCGTTATGGCTACACCTTC. It is translated as CAARAPNRYGYTF.

The V and J genes are TRBV9 and TRBJ1-5; weak D call: TRBD1 (6 bases). CDR3 length: 14 residues. V was cut by 2 bases and J by 1 base, with 7 bases left in between. Per germline, CDR1 SGDLS and CDR2 YYNGEE. In DNA form, the CDR3 reads TGTGCCAGCAGCGTGGGGGCCAGCAATCAGCCCCAGCATTTT. Encoded protein: CASSVGASNQPQHF.

This clonotype was seen only a few times. This CDR3 reads CASSFGQVSYNEQFF. In nucleotides, the CDR3 is TGTGCCAGCAGCTTTGGGCAGGTCTCCTACAATGAGCAGTTCTTC. The rearrangement uses TRBV7-2 and TRBJ2-1, with no clear D. This CDR3 has 15 amino acids. Germline CDR1 SGHTA, CDR2 FQGNSA. Trimming took 3 bases from V and 0 from J, leaving 9 bases between them. Variable domain in full (rest from reference TRBV7-2 and TRBJ2-1): GAGVSQSPSNKVTEKGKDVELRCDPISGHTALYWYRQSLGQGLEFLIYFQGNSAPDKSGLPSDRFSAERTGGSVSTLTIQRTQQEDSAVYLCASSFGQVSYNEQFFGPGTRLTVL.

This clonotype showed up just a few times. The CDR3 bases are TGTGCCAGCAGTAATCAAGCGCCTGGGGCCAACGTCCTGACTTTC. Translating it yields CASSNQAPGANVLTF. The rearrangement links TRBV6-1 to TRBJ2-6; D gene ambiguous. This CDR3 comprises 15 residues. V lost 5 bases and J 2 bases, leaving 10 bases between the germline ends. CDR1 MNHNS and CDR2 SASEGT come from the germline V gene.

The chain combines TRBV7-9 with TRBJ2-5, with 10 bases fitting TRBD1. Trimming cost V 5 bases and J 4 bases; bases outside gene matches: 7. CDR3 size: 15 residues. CDR1 is SEHNR, CDR2 FQNEAQ, per germline (reference sequence). CDR3 sequence reads: CASSAQGQGRETQYF. CDR3 bases: TGTGCCAGCAGCGCCCAGGGACAGGGGAGAGAGACCCAGTACTTC.

This clonotype has only a few counts. The chain recombines TRBV28 with TRBJ2-1; no reliable D call. The V gene's germline CDR1 is MDHEN and CDR2 SYDVKM. V was cut by 3 bases and J by 8 bases, with 11 bases left in between. The CDR3 has 13 residues. CDR3 in DNA: TGTGCCAGCAGTTTTTGGGTTCGGGATGAGCAGTTCTTC. Translating gives CASSFWVRDEQFF.

This clonotype was detected only once. In DNA, the CDR3 is TGTGCCAGCGGCACACAGGGGAAACTGTTTTTT. It is translated as CASGTQGKLFF. The chain is built from TRBV27 and TRBJ1-4; TRBD1 aligns across 7 bases. The CDR3 length is 11 residues. Germline V CDR1 and CDR2: MNHEY, SMNVEV (reference sequence). J gave up 11 bases and V 8 bases, and 5 bases lay outside the gene matches.